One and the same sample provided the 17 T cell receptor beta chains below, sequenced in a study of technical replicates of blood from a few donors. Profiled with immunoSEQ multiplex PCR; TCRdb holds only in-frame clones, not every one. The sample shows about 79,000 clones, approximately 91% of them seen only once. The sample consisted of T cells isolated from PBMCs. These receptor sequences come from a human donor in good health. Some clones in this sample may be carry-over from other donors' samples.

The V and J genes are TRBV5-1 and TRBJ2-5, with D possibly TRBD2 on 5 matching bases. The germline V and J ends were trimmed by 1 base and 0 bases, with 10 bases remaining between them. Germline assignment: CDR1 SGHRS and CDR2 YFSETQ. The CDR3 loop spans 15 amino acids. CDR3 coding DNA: TGCGCCAGCAGCTTGTCGGGGAATAACCAAGAGACCCAGTACTTC. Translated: CASSLSGNNQETQYF.

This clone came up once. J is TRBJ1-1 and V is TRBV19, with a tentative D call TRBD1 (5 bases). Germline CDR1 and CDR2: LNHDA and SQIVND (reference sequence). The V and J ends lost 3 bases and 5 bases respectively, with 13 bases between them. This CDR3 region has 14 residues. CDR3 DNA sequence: TGTGCCAGTAGTATTGGAGGGGCTGTTACTGAAGCTTTCTTT. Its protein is CASSIGGAVTEAFF.

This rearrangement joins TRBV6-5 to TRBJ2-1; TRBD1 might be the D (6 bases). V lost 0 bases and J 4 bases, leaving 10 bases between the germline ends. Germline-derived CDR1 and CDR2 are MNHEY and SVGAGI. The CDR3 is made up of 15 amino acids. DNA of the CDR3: TGTGCCAGCAGTTACTCCAGGGGAGAGTACAATGAGCAGTTCTTC. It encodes CASSYSRGEYNEQFF.

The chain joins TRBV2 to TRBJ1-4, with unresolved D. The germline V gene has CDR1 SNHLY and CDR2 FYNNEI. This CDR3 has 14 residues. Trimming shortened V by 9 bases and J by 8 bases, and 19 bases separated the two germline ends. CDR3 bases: TGTGCCAGTGCTGCGGAGCGAGTGGAAGAAAAACTGTTTTTT. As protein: CASAAERVEEKLFF.

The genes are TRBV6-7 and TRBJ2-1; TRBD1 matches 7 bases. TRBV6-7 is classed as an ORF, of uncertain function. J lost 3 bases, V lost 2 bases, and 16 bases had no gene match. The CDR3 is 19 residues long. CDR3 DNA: TGTGCCAGCAGTTACCCGGACTTTCCCGCAGGGGGAATCTACAATGAGCAGTTCTTC. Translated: CASSYPDFPAGGIYNEQFF.

The CDR3 loop reads CASQGPNQPQHF. The DNA of the CDR3 is TGTGCCAGCCAGGGGCCTAATCAGCCCCAGCATTTT. This chain connects TRBV6-1 to TRBJ1-5, with D perhaps matching TRBD1 (6 bases). The V end was cut by 8 bases, the J end by 4 bases, with 9 bases between. CDR1 and CDR2 from the germline V gene are MNHNS and SASEGT. CDR3 length: 12 residues.

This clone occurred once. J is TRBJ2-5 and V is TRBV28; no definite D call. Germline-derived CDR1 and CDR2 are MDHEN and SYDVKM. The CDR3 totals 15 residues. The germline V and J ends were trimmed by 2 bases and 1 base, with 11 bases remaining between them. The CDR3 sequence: CASSLIVPSQETQYF. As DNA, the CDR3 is TGTGCCAGCAGTTTAATCGTCCCGAGCCAAGAGACCCAGTACTTC. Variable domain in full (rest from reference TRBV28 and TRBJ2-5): DVKVTQSSRYLVKRTGEKVFLECVQDMDHENMFWYRQDPGLGLRLIYFSYDVKMKEKGDIPEGYSVSREKKERFSLILESASTNQTSMYLCASSLIVPSQETQYFGPGTRLLVL.

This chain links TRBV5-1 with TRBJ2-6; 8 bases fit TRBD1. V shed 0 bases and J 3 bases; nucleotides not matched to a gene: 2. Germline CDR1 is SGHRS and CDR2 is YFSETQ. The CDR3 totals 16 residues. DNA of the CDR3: TGCGCCAGCAGCTTGGACAGGGGGAGTGGGGCCAACGTCCTGACTTTC. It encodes CASSLDRGSGANVLTF.

This chain's CDR3 is CASSTGGGTDTQYF. The DNA for the CDR3 is TGTGCCAGTTCAACAGGGGGCGGCACAGATACGCAGTATTTT. The chain recombines TRBV19 with TRBJ2-3; TRBD1 matches 9 bases. CDR3 length: 14 residues. The trim removed 8 bases at V and 1 base at J, leaving 4 bases unmatched. Germline CDR1 and CDR2: LNHDA and SQIVND (reference sequence).

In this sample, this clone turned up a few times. The CDR3 region has the DNA TGTGCCAGCACCTCCACCCCCAGGGGGTGGAACACTGAAGCTTTCTTT. Translating gives CASTSTPRGWNTEAFF. The gene calls are TRBV27 and TRBJ1-1; 7 positions match TRBD1. Looked up from germline, CDR1 is MNHEY and CDR2 is SMNVEV (reference sequence). The CDR3 sequence is 16 residues long. Unmatched junction bases numbered 12, after V lost 7 bases and J lost 1 base.

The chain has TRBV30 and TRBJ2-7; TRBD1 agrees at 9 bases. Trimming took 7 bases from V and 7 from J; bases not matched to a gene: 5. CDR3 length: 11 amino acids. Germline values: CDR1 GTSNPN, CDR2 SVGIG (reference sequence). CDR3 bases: TGTGCCTTAGGGACAGGGAGGGAGCAGTACTTC. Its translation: CALGTGREQYF.

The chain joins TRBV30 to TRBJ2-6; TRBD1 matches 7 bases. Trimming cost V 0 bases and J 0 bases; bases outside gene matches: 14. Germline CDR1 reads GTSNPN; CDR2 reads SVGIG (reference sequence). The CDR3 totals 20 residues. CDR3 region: CAWSVIWDRDRVSGANVLTF. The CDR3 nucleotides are TGTGCCTGGAGTGTAATTTGGGACCGAGACAGGGTCTCTGGGGCCAACGTCCTGACTTTC.

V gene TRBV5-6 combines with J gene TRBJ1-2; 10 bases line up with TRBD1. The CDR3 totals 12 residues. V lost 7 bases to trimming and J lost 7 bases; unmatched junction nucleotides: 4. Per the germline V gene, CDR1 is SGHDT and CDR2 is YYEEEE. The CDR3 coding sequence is TGTGCCAGCGTCCGGGACAGGGGTGGCTACACCTTC. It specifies CASVRDRGGYTF.

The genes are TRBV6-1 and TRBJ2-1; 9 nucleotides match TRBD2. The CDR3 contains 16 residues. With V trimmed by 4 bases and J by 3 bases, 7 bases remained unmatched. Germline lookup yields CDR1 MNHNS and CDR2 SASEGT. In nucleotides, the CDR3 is TGTGCCAGCAGTGTACTAGCGGGTGCCCGCTACAATGAGCAGTTCTTC. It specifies CASSVLAGARYNEQFF.

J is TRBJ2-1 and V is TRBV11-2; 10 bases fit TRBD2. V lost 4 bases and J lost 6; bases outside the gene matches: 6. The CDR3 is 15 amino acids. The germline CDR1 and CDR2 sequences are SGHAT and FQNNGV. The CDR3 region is CASSSGTSGANEQFF. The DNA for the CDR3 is TGTGCCAGCAGCTCGGGCACTAGCGGGGCCAATGAGCAGTTCTTC.

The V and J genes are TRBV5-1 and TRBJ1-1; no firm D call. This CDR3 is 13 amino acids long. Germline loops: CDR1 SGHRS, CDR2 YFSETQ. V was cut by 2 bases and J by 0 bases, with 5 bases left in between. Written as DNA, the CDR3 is TGCGCCAGCAGCTTAAGCATGAACACTGAAGCTTTCTTT. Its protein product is CASSLSMNTEAFF.

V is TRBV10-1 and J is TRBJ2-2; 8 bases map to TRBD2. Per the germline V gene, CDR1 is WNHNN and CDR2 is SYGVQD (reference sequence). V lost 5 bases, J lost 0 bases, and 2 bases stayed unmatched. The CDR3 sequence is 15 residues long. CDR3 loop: CASSSGSANTGELFF. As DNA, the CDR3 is TGCGCCAGCAGTAGCGGGAGTGCGAACACCGGGGAGCTGTTTTTT.